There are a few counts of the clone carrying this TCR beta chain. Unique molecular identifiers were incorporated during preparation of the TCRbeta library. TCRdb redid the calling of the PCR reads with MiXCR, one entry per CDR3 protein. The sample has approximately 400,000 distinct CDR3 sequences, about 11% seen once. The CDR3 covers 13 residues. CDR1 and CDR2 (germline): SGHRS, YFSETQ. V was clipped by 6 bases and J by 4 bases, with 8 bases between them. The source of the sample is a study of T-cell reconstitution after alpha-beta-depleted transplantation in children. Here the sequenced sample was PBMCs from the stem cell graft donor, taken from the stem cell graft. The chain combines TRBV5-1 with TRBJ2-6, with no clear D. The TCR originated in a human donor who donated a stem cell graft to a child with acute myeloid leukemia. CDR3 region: CASTHSGANVLTF. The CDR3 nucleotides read TGCGCCAGCACCCACTCCGGGGCCAACGTCCTGACTTTC. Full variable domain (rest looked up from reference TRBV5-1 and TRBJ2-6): KAGVTQTPRYLIKTRGQQVTLSCSPISGHRSVSWYQQTPGQGLQFLFEYFSETQRNKGNFPGRFSGRQFSNSRSEMNVSTLELGDSALYLCASTHSGANVLTFGAGSRLTVL.